The present TCR beta chain was sequenced within a study of blood T cell repertoires in COVID-19. Study as a whole: Whether acute or convalescent, the COVID-19 samples came from the United States, Italy and Spain.

The CDR3 sequence is 15 residues long. Germline trimming cut 3 bases from V and 0 bases from J; bases unmatched to any gene: 5. In germline, CDR1 is SGHAT, CDR2 FQNNGV. Clones were read by immunoSEQ multiplex PCR, and TCRdb kept only the in-frame ones, dropping some. This repertoire shows about 280,000 clones, about 90% found once; its top ten account for approximately 2%. The sequenced material came from peripheral blood. The rearrangement links TRBV11-2 to TRBJ2-7; TRBD2 matches 7 bases. This TCR derives from a woman aged 30 to 39 who had recovered from COVID-19. DNA for the CDR3: TGTGCCAGCAGCTTCCTAGCGGAGAGCTCCTACGAGCAGTACTTC. It specifies CASSFLAESSYEQYF. The full variable domain, rest sourced from reference TRBV11-2 and TRBJ2-7, is EAGVAQSPRYKIIEKRQSVAFWCNPISGHATLYWYQQILGQGPKLLIQFQNNGVVDDSQLPKDRFSAERLKGVDSTLKIQPAKLEDSAVYLCASSFLAESSYEQYFGPGTRLTVT.